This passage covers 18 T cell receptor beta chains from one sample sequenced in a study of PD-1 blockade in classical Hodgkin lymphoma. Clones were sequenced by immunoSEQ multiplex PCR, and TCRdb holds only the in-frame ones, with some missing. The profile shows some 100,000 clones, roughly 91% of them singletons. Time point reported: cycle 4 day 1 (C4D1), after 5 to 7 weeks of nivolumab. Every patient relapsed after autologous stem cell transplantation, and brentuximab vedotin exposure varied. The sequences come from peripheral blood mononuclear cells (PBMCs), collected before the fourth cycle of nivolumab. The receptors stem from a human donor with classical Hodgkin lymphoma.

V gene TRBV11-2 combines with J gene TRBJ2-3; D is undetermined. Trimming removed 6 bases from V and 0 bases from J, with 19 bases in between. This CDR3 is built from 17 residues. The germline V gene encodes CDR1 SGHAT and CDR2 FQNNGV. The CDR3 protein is CASRRPGRKFSTDTQYF. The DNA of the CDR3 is TGTGCCAGCAGGAGACCAGGCAGAAAATTTAGCACAGATACGCAGTATTTT. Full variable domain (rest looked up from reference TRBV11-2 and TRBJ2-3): EAGVAQSPRYKIIEKRQSVAFWCNPISGHATLYWYQQILGQGPKLLIQFQNNGVVDDSQLPKDRFSAERLKGVDSTLKIQPAKLEDSAVYLCASRRPGRKFSTDTQYFGPGTRLTVL.

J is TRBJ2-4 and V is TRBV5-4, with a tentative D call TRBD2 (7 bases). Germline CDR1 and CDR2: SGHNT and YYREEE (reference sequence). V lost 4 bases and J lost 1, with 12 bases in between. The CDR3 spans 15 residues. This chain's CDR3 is CASSGGGWAKNIQYF. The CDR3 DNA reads TGTGCCAGCAGCGGCGGGGGCTGGGCCAAAAACATTCAGTACTTC. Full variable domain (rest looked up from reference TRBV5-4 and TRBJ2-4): ETGVTQSPTHLIKTRGQQVTLRCSSQSGHNTVSWYQQALGQGPQFIFQYYREEENGRGNFPPRFSGLQFPNYSSELNVNALELDDSALYLCASSGGGWAKNIQYFGAGTRLSVL.

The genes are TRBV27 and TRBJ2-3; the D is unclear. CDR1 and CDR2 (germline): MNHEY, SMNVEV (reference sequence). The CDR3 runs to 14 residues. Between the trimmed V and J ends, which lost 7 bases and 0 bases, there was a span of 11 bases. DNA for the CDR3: TGTGCCAGCACACGGACGGCTAGCACAGATACGCAGTATTTT. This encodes CASTRTASTDTQYF.

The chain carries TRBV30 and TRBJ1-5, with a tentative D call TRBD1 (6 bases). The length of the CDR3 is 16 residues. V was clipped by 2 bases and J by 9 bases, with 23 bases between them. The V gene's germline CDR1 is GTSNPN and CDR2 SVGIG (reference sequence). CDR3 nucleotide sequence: TGTGCCTGGAGTCCCCCCGGGGGCCCGGCGACGGGGCCCCAGCATTTT. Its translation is CAWSPPGGPATGPQHF.

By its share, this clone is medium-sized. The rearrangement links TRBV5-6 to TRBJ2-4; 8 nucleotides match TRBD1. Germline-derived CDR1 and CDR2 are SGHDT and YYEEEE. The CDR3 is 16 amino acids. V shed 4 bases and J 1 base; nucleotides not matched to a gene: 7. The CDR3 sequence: CASSPNRGAAKNIQYF. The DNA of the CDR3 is TGTGCCAGCAGCCCAAACAGGGGGGCTGCCAAAAACATTCAGTACTTC. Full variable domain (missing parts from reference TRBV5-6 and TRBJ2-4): DAGVTQSPTHLIKTRGQQVTLRCSPKSGHDTVSWYQQALGQGPQFIFQYYEEEERQRGNFPDRFSGHQFPNYSSELNVNALLLGDSALYLCASSPNRGAAKNIQYFGAGTRLSVL.

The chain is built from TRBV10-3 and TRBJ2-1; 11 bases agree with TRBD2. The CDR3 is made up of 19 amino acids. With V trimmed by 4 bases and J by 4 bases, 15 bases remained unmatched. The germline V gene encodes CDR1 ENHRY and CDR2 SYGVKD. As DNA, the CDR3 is TGTGCCATCAGTGTAGTAGGCGATAGCGGGAGGGCCCGATACAATGAGCAGTTCTTC. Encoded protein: CAISVVGDSGRARYNEQFF.

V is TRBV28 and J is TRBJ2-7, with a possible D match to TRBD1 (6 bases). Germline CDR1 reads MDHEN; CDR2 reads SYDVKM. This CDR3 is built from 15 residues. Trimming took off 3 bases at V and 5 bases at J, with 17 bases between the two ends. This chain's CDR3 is CASSLWGRKNNEQYF. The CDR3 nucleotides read TGTGCCAGCAGTTTGTGGGGGCGCAAGAACAACGAGCAGTACTTC.

The CDR3: CASSVVTEFYGYTF. CDR3 in DNA: TGTGCCAGCAGCGTAGTGACAGAATTCTATGGCTACACCTTC. V usage is TRBV9 and J usage is TRBJ1-2; possibly TRBD1 for D (5 bases). Trimming left V 0 bases short and J 4 bases short, with 10 bases between. This CDR3 region has 14 residues. CDR1 and CDR2 from the germline V gene are SGDLS and YYNGEE.

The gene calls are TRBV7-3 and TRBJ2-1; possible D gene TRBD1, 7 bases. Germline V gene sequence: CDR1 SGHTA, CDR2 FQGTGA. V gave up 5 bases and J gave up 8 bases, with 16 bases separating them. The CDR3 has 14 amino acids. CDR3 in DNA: TGTGCCAGCAGCCCCGCAGGGGGGAGCGATGAGCAGTTCTTC. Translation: CASSPAGGSDEQFF.

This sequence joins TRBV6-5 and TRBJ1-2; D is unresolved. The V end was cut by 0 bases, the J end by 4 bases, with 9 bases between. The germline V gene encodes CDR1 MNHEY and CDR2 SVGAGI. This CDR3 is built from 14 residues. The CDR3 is CASSYSRAVYGYTF. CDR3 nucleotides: TGTGCCAGCAGTTACTCGCGGGCGGTCTATGGCTACACCTTC.

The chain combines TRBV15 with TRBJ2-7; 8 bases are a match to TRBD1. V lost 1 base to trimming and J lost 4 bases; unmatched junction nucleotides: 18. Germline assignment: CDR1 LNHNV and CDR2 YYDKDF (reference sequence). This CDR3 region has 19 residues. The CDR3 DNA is TGTGCCACCAGCAGAGTTTCTAGCTTCGGGACAGGCAAACGTTACGAGCAGTACTTC. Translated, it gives CATSRVSSFGTGKRYEQYF.

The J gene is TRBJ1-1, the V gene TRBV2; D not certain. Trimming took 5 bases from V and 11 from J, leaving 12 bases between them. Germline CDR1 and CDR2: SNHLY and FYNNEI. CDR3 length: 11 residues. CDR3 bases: TGTGCCAGCAGTCGCCCCCCATGGGCTTTCTTT. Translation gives CASSRPPWAFF.

The CDR3 nucleotides are TGTGCCAGCAGTGCAGGGGGGAGCTCCTACAATGAGCAGTTCTTC. Translated, it gives CASSAGGSSYNEQFF. The rearrangement uses TRBV2 and TRBJ2-1; D is perhaps TRBD1 (7 bases). This CDR3 contains 15 residues. Germline-derived CDR1 and CDR2 are SNHLY and FYNNEI. Between the trimmed V and J ends, which lost 4 bases and 0 bases, there was a span of 10 bases.

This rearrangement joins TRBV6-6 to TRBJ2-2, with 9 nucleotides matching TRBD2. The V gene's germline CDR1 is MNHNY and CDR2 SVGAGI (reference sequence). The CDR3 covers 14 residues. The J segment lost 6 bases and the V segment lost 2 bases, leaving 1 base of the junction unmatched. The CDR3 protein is CASSYAGGSGELFF. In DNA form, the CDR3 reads TGTGCCAGCAGTTACGCGGGAGGGTCCGGGGAGCTGTTTTTT.

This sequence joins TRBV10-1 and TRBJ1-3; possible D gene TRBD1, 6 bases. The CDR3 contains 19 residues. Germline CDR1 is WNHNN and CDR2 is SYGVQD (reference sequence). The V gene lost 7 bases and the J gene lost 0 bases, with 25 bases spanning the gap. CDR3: CASNQEGGAAKGSGNTIYF. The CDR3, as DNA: TGCGCCAGCAACCAGGAGGGGGGGGCGGCGAAGGGCTCTGGAAACACCATATATTTT.

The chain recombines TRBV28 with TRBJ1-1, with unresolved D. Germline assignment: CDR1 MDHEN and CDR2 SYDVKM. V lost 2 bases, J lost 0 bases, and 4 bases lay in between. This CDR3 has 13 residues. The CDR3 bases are TGTGCCAGCAGTTTAGTCTTGAACACTGAAGCTTTCTTT. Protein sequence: CASSLVLNTEAFF.

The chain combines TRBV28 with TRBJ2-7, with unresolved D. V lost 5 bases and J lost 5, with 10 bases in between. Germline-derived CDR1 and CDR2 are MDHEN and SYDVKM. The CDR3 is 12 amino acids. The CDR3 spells CASSERFNEQYF. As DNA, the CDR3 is TGTGCCAGCAGTGAGAGGTTCAACGAGCAGTACTTC.

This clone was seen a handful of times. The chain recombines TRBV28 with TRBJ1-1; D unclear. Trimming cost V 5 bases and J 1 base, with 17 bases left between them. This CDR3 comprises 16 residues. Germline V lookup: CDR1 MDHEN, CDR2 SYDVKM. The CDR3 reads CASSPLLGGQNTEAFF. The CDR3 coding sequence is TGTGCCAGCAGTCCCCTCCTTGGAGGGCAGAACACTGAAGCTTTCTTT.